This entry lists 10 T cell receptor beta chains sequenced from one sample in a study of regulatory T cells in long-lasting Graves disease. Time point given: newly diagnosed GD, antithyroid drugs for less than 3 months. There was RNA extracted from PBMCs, and the TCR library was made from it. Arm-PCR of CDR3 regions and iRepertoire HTBI primers were used to build TCR beta libraries. One entry per CDR3 protein results from TCRdb running MiXCR on the multiplex PCR reads. The data hold approximately 470,000 distinct CDR3 sequences, with around 15% observed a single time. In addition, the sample was reused for a study of T cells in Graves' hyperthyroidism and ophthalmopathy.

This sample comprised peripheral blood mononuclear cells (PBMCs), obtained at new diagnosis, from a patient treated with antithyroid drugs. All receptors come from a middle-aged man with Graves disease.

This clonotype was observed at least ten times. The chain has TRBV27 and TRBJ2-1; 11 bases are shared with TRBD2. The CDR3 has 17 residues. Trimming cost V 6 bases and J 7 bases; bases outside gene matches: 14. Looked up from germline, CDR1 is MNHEY and CDR2 is SMNVEV (reference sequence). CDR3 region: CASSQDLAGGPRNEQFF. DNA for the CDR3: TGTGCCAGCAGCCAGGATTTAGCGGGAGGGCCTAGAAATGAGCAGTTCTTC.

This clonotype was observed a single time. The J gene is TRBJ2-1, the V gene TRBV19; D possibly corresponds to TRBD2 (5 bases). There are 14 residues in the CDR3. Trimming took off 4 bases at V and 4 bases at J, with 11 bases between the two ends. Per germline, CDR1 LNHDA and CDR2 SQIVND (reference sequence). CDR3 region: CASSRLQNYNEQFF. CDR3 coding DNA: TGTGCCAGTAGTAGACTACAAAATTACAATGAGCAGTTCTTC.

The V call is TRBV24-1, the J call TRBJ2-1, with unresolved D. Germline CDR1 reads KGHDR; CDR2 reads SFDVKD. The CDR3 extends over 10 amino acids. V was cut by 9 bases and J by 7 bases, with 6 bases left in between. The CDR3 region has the DNA TGTGCCACCGAGATTAATGAGCAGTTCTTC. This encodes CATEINEQFF.

The rearrangement uses TRBV27 and TRBJ2-7; D is undetermined. The CDR3 is made up of 15 amino acids. Germline CDR1 and CDR2: MNHEY and SMNVEV (reference sequence). Trimming removed 0 bases from V and 2 bases from J, with 11 bases in between. DNA for the CDR3: TGTGCCAGCAGTTTATCTGGGTTATACCCCTACGAGCAGTACTTC. It is translated as CASSLSGLYPYEQYF.

This clonotype was counted between two and nine times. The gene calls are TRBV4-1 and TRBJ2-7, with 8 bases that match TRBD2. This CDR3 contains 16 residues. V shed 0 bases and J 3 bases; nucleotides not matched to a gene: 7. The germline gives CDR1 MGHRA, CDR2 YSYEKL. In DNA, the CDR3 is TGCGCCAGCAGCCAAGATCTGGCCAGCGGGAGCTACGAGCAGTACTTC. This translates into CASSQDLASGSYEQYF.

Of note for this clonotype: This may arise from a read error, as a much more abundant clone is one base away. This chain connects TRBV7-2 to TRBJ2-7; 7 bases match TRBD2. V gave up 2 bases and J gave up 7 bases; unmatched junction bases: 11. The germline V gene encodes CDR1 SGHTA and CDR2 FQGNSA. This CDR3 region has 15 residues. The CDR3 sequence is CASSLYAGAPGEQYF. The CDR3 DNA sequence: TGTGCCAGCAGCTTATATGCGGGAGCCCCCGGAGAGCAGTACTTC.

This clonotype was recorded many times. The gene calls are TRBV28 and TRBJ2-3, with 9 bases that match TRBD2. The CDR3 is made up of 15 amino acids. The V gene end was trimmed by 5 bases and the J gene end by 11 bases; junction bases not matched to a gene: 14. The germline CDR1 and CDR2 sequences are MDHEN and SYDVKM. CDR3 nucleotides: TGTGCCAGCAGTCACACATTATATAGCGGGAGACTGCAGTATTTT. Encoded protein: CASSHTLYSGRLQYF. The complete variable domain, with remaining parts taken from reference TRBV28 and TRBJ2-3, reads DVKVTQSSRYLVKRTGEKVFLECVQDMDHENMFWYRQDPGLGLRLIYFSYDVKMKEKGDIPEGYSVSREKKERFSLILESASTNQTSMYLCASSHTLYSGRLQYFGPGTRLTVL.

In its sample, this clonotype was seen a few times. The chain carries TRBV28 and TRBJ2-1; TRBD1 matches 7 bases. Germline V gene data show CDR1 as MDHEN and CDR2 as SYDVKM. The ends lost 4 bases at V and 7 bases at J; junction bases unmatched: 4. This CDR3 region has 13 residues. The CDR3 region is CASSYRGRNEQFF. CDR3 in DNA: TGTGCCAGCAGTTACAGGGGACGGAATGAGCAGTTCTTC.

The table lists this clonotype with many counts. The genes are TRBV7-2 and TRBJ2-3; 10 bases line up with TRBD2. The CDR3 spans 16 residues. Trimming took 6 bases from V and 2 from J; bases not matched to a gene: 8. Germline loops: CDR1 SGHTA, CDR2 FQGNSA. CDR3 loop: CASRWRLAGYTDTQYF. CDR3 in DNA: TGTGCCAGCAGATGGCGACTAGCGGGCTACACAGATACGCAGTATTTT. The full variable domain, in which reference TRBV7-2 and TRBJ2-3 provide the parts outside the CDR3, is GAGVSQSPSNKVTEKGKDVELRCDPISGHTALYWYRQSLGQGLEFLIYFQGNSAPDKSGLPSDRFSAERTGGSVSTLTIQRTQQEDSAVYLCASRWRLAGYTDTQYFGPGTRLTVL.

This clonotype showed up many times. The chain uses TRBV12-3 or TRBV12-4 and TRBJ1-3; D is ambiguous. Trimming took off 7 bases at V and 0 bases at J, with 13 bases between the two ends. The CDR3 covers 15 residues. The CDR3: CASTRAWSSGNTIYF. Written as DNA, the CDR3 is TGTGCCAGCACCCGGGCTTGGAGCTCTGGAAACACCATATATTTT.